This record covers a single T cell receptor beta chain. The data were taken from a study of T cells expressing NK-cell markers. Germline V gene data show CDR1 as KGHDR and CDR2 as SFDVKD. CDR3 length: 15 residues. One entry per CDR3 protein, without DNA, is what TCRdb gives after re-calling the 5' RACE reads. The sample features approximately 170,000 distinct CDR3 sequences, with 20% to 25% in its top ten. This TCR came from a man aged 18 to 70 in good health. Sequencing used blood T cells: a sorted CD56 or NKG2C T cell subset, CD4+ or CD8+ T cells, or bulk PBMC T cells (not recorded which). The chain has TRBV24-1 and TRBJ2-7; as DNA is missing, the TRBD1 call by TCRdb cannot be tested. The CDR3 spells CATSDAGVPSYEQYF.